The 5 T cell receptor beta chains listed next were all sequenced from one sample in a study of identical twins. TCRdb re-derived calls from the 5' RACE reads in MiXCR, one entry per CDR3 protein. This table has some 660,000 distinct CDR3 sequences, over 8.5% appearing once. Another study also made use of these data, one on yellow fever vaccine responses in identical twins.

Sequencing was performed on PBMCs. The receptor set was obtained from a woman aged 18-35 years in good health.

This clonotype has ten or more counts. The V call is TRBV9, the J call TRBJ2-7, with a possible D match to TRBD1 (6 bases). Deletions cut 3 bases from V and 2 bases from J, with 18 bases between. Germline-derived CDR1 and CDR2 are SGDLS and YYNGEE. There are 16 residues in the CDR3. The CDR3 region has the DNA TGTGCCAGCAGCGGGGACATGGAGGCCCCTACCTACGAGCAGTACTTC. Residues: CASSGDMEAPTYEQYF.

The rearrangement links TRBV2 to TRBJ2-5; D possibly corresponds to TRBD2 (5 bases). Germline V gene sequence: CDR1 SNHLY, CDR2 FYNNEI. The V end was cut by 0 bases, the J end by 1 base, with 9 bases between. This CDR3 has 15 amino acids. The CDR3 nucleotides are TGTGCCAGCAGTGAAGCTAGAGGGAGCCAAGAGACCCAGTACTTC. Its protein is CASSEARGSQETQYF.

This clonotype was recorded at least ten times. This chain connects TRBV6-5 to TRBJ2-6; D gene unclear. Germline-derived CDR1 and CDR2 are MNHEY and SVGAGI. The CDR3 is made up of 16 amino acids. V was shortened by 0 bases and J by 0 bases, with 6 bases between the two germline ends. The CDR3 DNA is TGTGCCAGCAGTTACTCGTTGAGCTCTGGGGCCAACGTCCTGACTTTC. Residues: CASSYSLSSGANVLTF.

This clonotype occurred a few times. V usage is TRBV3-1 and J usage is TRBJ2-3; tentative D call: TRBD2 (6 bases). The CDR3 has 17 residues. Trimming stripped 3 bases from V and 2 bases from J, with 18 bases between. The germline CDR1 and CDR2 sequences are LGHDT and YNNKEL (reference sequence). This chain's CDR3 is CASSHTDGSTDTDTQYF. CDR3 DNA sequence: TGTGCCAGCAGCCACACAGACGGGAGTACAGACACAGATACGCAGTATTTT.

Only a few counts were recorded for this clonotype. The V and J genes are TRBV9 and TRBJ2-7, with 8 bases identical to TRBD1. V was pared by 4 bases and J by 5 bases, with 11 bases of the junction left unmatched. The CDR3 totals 15 residues. Germline V CDR1 and CDR2: SGDLS, YYNGEE. The CDR3 DNA reads as TGTGCCAGCAGCCCCGGGACAGGAGCTTCCCACGAGCAGTACTTC. It translates to CASSPGTGASHEQYF. Based on the CDR3 plus reference TRBV9 and TRBJ2-7, the full variable domain is DSGVTQTPKHLITATGQRVTLRCSPRSGDLSVYWYQQSLDQGLQFLIQYYNGEERAKGNILERFSAQQFPDLHSELNLSSLELGDSALYFCASSPGTGASHEQYFGPGTRLTVT.